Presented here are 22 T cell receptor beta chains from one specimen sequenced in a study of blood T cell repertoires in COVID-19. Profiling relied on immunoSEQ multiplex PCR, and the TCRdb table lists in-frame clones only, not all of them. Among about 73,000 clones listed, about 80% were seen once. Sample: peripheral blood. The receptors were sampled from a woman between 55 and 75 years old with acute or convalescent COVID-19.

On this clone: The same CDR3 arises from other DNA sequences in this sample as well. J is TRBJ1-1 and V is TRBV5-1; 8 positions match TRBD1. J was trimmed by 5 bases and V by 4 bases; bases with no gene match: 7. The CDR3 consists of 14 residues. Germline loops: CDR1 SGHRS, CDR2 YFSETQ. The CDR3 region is CASSPGQGGTEAFF. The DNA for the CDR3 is TGCGCCAGCAGCCCCGGACAGGGAGGGACTGAAGCTTTCTTT.

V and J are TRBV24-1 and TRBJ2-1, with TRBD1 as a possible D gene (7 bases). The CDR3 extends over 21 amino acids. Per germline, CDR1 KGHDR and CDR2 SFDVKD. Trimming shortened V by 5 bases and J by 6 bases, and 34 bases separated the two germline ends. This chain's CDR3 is CATSGRGAKGRGAFTPNEQFF. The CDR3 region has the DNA TGTGCCACCAGTGGCCGGGGCGCAAAGGGCAGGGGGGCCTTTACCCCCAATGAGCAGTTCTTC.

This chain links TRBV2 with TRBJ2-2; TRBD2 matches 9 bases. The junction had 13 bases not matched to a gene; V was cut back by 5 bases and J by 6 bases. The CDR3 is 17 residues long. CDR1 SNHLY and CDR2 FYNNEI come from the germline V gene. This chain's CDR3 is CASSWASGVRQAGELFF. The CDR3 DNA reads TGTGCCAGCAGTTGGGCTAGCGGGGTGAGGCAGGCCGGGGAGCTGTTTTTT.

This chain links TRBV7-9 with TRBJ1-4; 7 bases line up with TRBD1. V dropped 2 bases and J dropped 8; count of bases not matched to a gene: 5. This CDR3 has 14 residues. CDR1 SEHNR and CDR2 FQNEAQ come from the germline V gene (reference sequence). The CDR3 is CASSLSSGGEKLFF. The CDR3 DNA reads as TGTGCCAGCAGCTTAAGCTCAGGGGGAGAAAAACTGTTTTTT.

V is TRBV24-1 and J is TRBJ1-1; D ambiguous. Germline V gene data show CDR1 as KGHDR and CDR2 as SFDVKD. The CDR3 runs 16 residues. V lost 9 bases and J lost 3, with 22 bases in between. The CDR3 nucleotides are TGTGCCACCCGAGGTCGGGTGCCCCCTCTCGACACTGAAGCTTTCTTT. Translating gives CATRGRVPPLDTEAFF.

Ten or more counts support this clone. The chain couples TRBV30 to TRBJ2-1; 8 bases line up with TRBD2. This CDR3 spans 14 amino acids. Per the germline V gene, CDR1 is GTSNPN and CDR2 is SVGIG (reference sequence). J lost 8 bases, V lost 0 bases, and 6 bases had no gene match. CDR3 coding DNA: TGTGCCTGGAGTGTACCCGGGGGGGCCTATGAGCAGTTCTTC. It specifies CAWSVPGGAYEQFF.

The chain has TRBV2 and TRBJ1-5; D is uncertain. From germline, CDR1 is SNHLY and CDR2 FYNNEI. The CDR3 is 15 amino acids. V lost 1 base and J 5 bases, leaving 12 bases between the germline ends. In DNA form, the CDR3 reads TGTGCCAGCAGTGAAGGACGGGATTACTATCAGCCCCAGCATTTT. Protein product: CASSEGRDYYQPQHF.

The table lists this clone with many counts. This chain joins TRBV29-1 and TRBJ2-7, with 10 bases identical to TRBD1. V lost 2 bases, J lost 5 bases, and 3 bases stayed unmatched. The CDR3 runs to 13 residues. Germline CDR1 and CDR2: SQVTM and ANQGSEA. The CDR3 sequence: CSVELGQGNEQYF. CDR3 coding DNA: TGCAGCGTTGAACTGGGACAGGGGAACGAGCAGTACTTC.

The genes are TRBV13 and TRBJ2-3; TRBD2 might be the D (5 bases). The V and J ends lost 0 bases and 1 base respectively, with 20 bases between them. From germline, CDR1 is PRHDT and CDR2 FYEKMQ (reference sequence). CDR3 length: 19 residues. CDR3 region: CASSLGLEAALVGTDTQYF. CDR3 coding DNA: TGTGCCAGCAGCTTAGGCCTGGAGGCCGCCCTAGTGGGCACAGATACGCAGTATTTT.

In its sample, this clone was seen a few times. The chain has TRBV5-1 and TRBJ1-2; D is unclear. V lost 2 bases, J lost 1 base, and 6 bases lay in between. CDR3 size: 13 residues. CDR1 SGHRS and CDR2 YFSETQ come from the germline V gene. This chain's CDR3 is CASSFGSNYGYTF. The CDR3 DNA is TGCGCCAGCAGCTTTGGGAGTAACTATGGCTACACCTTC.

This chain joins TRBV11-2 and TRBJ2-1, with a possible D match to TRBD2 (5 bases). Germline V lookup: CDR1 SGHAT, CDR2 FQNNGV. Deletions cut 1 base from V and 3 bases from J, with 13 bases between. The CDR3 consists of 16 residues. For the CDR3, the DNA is TGTGCCAGCAGCTTAGGGACTTCCGAACGCTACAATGAGCAGTTCTTC. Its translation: CASSLGTSERYNEQFF.

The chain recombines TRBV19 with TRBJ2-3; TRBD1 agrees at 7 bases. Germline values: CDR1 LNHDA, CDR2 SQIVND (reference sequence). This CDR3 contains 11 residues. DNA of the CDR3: TGTGTCACAGGGGACACAGATACGCAGTATTTT. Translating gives CVTGDTDTQYF.

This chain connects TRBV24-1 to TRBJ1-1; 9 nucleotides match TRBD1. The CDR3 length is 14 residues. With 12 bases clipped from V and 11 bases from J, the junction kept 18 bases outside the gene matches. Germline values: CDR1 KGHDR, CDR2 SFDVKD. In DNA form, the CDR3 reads TGTGCCGCCGGGACAGGGTTTAGGGTTGGACTCGCTTTCTTT. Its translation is CAAGTGFRVGLAFF.

CDR3 sequence reads: CASIETGNTEAFF. The CDR3 bases are TGTGCCAGCATCGAAACAGGGAACACTGAAGCTTTCTTT. V usage is TRBV12-3 or TRBV12-4 and J usage is TRBJ1-1; D possibly corresponds to TRBD1 (5 bases). The CDR3 runs 13 residues. With 7 bases removed from V and 1 base from J, the gap between germline ends came to 10 bases.

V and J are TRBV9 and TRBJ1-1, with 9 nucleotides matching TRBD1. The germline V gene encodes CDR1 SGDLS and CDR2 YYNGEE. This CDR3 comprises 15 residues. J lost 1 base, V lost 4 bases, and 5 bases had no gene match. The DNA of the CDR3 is TGTGCCAGCAGCCCTGTACAGGGGGCGAACACTGAAGCTTTCTTT. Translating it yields CASSPVQGANTEAFF. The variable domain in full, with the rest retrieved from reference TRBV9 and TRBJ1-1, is DSGVTQTPKHLITATGQRVTLRCSPRSGDLSVYWYQQSLDQGLQFLIQYYNGEERAKGNILERFSAQQFPDLHSELNLSSLELGDSALYFCASSPVQGANTEAFFGQGTRLTVV.

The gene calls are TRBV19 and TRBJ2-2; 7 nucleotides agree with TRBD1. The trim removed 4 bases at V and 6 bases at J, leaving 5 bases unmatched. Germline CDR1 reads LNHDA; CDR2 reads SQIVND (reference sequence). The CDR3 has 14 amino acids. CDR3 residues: CASSRGTASGELFF. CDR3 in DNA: TGTGCCAGTAGTAGGGGGACAGCCTCCGGGGAGCTGTTTTTT. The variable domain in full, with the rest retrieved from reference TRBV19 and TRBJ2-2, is DGGITQSPKYLFRKEGQNVTLSCEQNLNHDAMYWYRQDPGQGLRLIYYSQIVNDFQKGDIAEGYSVSREKKESFPLTVTSAQKNPTAFYLCASSRGTASGELFFGEGSRLTVL.

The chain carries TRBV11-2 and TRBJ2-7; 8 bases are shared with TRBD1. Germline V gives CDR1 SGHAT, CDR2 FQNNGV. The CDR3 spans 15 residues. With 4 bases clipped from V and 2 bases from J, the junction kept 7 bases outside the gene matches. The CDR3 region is CASSSVGQGTYEQYF. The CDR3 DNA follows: TGTGCCAGCAGCTCAGTCGGACAGGGAACCTACGAGCAGTACTTC.

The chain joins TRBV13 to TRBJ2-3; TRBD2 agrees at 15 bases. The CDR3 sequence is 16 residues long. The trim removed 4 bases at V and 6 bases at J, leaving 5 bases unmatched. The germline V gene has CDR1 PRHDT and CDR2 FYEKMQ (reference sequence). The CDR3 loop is CASSSRTSGGVDTQYF. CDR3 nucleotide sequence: TGTGCCAGCAGCTCCCGGACTAGCGGGGGGGTGGATACGCAGTATTTT.

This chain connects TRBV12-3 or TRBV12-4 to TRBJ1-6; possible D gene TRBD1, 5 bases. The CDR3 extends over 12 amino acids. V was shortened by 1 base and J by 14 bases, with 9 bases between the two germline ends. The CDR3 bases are TGTGCCAGCAGTTTAGTCGGGGGAACCCTCCACTTT. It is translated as CASSLVGGTLHF.

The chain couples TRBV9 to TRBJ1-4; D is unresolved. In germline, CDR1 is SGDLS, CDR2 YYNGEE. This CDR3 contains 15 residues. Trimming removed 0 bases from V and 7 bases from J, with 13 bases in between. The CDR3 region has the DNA TGTGCCAGCAGCGTAGCCGAGGGAGTTAGTGAAAAACTGTTTTTT. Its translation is CASSVAEGVSEKLFF.

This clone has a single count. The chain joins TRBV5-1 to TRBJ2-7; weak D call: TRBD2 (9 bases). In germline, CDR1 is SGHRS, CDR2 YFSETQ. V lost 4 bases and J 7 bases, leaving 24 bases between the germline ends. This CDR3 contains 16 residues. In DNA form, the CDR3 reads TGCGCCAGCAGCCCCCAGGGGGCGGGGGGGCCGGAGGAGCAGTACTTC. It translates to CASSPQGAGGPEEQYF.

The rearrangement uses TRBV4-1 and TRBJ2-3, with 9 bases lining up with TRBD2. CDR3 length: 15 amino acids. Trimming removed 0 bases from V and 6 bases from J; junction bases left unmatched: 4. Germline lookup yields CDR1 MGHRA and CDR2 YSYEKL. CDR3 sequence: CASSQDLAGLDTQYF. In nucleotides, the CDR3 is TGCGCCAGCAGCCAAGATCTAGCGGGGTTGGATACGCAGTATTTT.